The text below deals with one TCR beta chain. The target antigen is unknown. The sample comes from a study of cytomegalovirus exposure and HLA in healthy donors. Primers: 60 Vbeta forward and 13 Jbeta reverse. Sequenced by immunoSEQ multiplex PCR; TCRdb stores in-frame clones only, minus some. The data hold 210,000 or so clones, with almost 85% observed a single time. CDR1 is SNHLY and CDR2 is FYNNEI in the germline V gene. Trimming left V 4 bases short and J 5 bases short, with 12 bases between. This CDR3 contains 14 residues. The study, taken as a whole, reports: A previous analysis found most TCR beta V segments productive roughly 87% or roughly 30% of the time.

Sequencing input: PBMCs. The receptor was isolated from a middle-aged woman in good health and CMV-seronegative. The V gene is TRBV2, the J gene TRBJ2-1; D possibly corresponds to TRBD2 (5 bases). CDR3 sequence: CASSAPAVNNEQFF. The CDR3, as DNA: TGTGCCAGCAGTGCCCCAGCGGTCAACAATGAGCAGTTCTTC.